These T cell receptor beta chains were read from a single sample in a study of Ad26.COV2.S vaccination and SARS-CoV-2 variants. Clones were read by immunoSEQ multiplex PCR, and TCRdb kept only the in-frame ones, dropping some. Of over 400,000 clones detected, approximately 92% appear once; the ten largest clones hold roughly 2.5%. Sequences were derived from peripheral blood, sampled in a trial of Ad26.COV2.S vaccine versus placebo. The source of these receptors is a person between 18 and 59 years old who received the Ad26.COV2.S COVID-19 vaccine or a placebo. CDR3s include the opening cysteine and the closing phenylalanine or tryptophan. Fields, in order: V gene, D gene, clone size, J gene, CDR3 protein, CDR3 DNA. D genes are given only for firm matches. Some rows mark clone size as missing; the rest say once, few, many or name a class of expanded clone.

TRBV5-5,-,-,TRBJ1-2,CASSSYPRGGNGGYGYTF,TGTGCCAGCAGCTCGTACCCAAGGGGGGGGAATGGAGGATATGGCTACACCTTC
TRBV18,TRBD1,-,TRBJ1-5,CASSPDRVNQPQHF,TGTGCCAGCTCACCGGACAGGGTAAATCAGCCCCAGCATTTT
TRBV5-1,-,-,TRBJ1-4,CASSGLYNEKLFF,TGCGCCAGCAGTGGACTGTACAATGAAAAACTGTTTTTT
TRBV5-1,TRBD1,-,TRBJ2-2,CASSTTTGANTGELFF,TGCGCCAGCAGCACCACGACAGGGGCGAACACCGGGGAGCTGTTTTTT
TRBV5-6,-,-,TRBJ2-3,CASSLVSADTQYF,TGTGCCAGCAGCTTAGTTTCGGCAGATACGCAGTATTTT
TRBV6-4,-,-,TRBJ1-1,CASSDSGKGRSTEAFF,TGTGCCAGCAGTGACTCAGGGAAGGGTAGGTCAACTGAAGCTTTCTTT
TRBV11-2,-,few,TRBJ2-4,CASSSIQLAKNIQYF,TGTGCCAGCAGCTCCATTCAACTCGCCAAAAACATTCAGTACTTC
TRBV18,TRBD1,-,TRBJ2-4,CASSPKRTGVWDIQYF,TGTGCCAGCTCACCCAAAAGGACAGGGGTTTGGGACATTCAGTACTTC
TRBV7-5,-,once,TRBJ2-3,CVRSSTDTQYF,TGTGTCAGAAGCTCTACAGATACGCAGTATTTT
TRBV7-2,-,-,TRBJ2-5,CASSFPSTPQEVQYF,TGTGCCAGCAGCTTTCCCTCGACTCCTCAAGAGGTCCAGTACTTC
TRBV7-9,-,-,TRBJ2-3,CASSLTNRVTQYF,TGTGCCAGCAGCTTAACCAACAGGGTTACGCAGTATTTT
TRBV6-5,-,-,TRBJ1-2,CASSYQPGEGGYGYTF,TGTGCCAGCAGTTACCAACCAGGGGAGGGTGGCTATGGCTACACCTTC
TRBV6-4,TRBD1,-,TRBJ1-6,CASSPTGKGSPLHF,TGTGCCAGCAGCCCGACAGGGAAGGGTTCACCCCTCCACTTT
TRBV6-1,-,-,TRBJ2-7,CASSETGASYEQYF,TGTGCCAGCAGTGAAACGGGGGCCAGCTACGAGCAGTACTTC
TRBV4-3,-,-,TRBJ1-4,CASSPAGGREKLFF,TGCGCCAGCAGCCCCGCGGGGGGTCGGGAAAAACTGTTTTTT
TRBV2,-,-,TRBJ1-1,CASSDEADTEAFF,TGTGCCAGCAGTGACGAGGCGGACACTGAAGCTTTCTTT
TRBV27,-,-,TRBJ2-1,CASSLVGGLNEQFF,TGTGCCAGCAGTTTAGTGGGGGGGCTCAATGAGCAGTTCTTC
TRBV18,-,-,TRBJ2-1,CASSKDAQREQFF,TGTGCCAGCTCAAAGGACGCCCAGAGGGAGCAGTTCTTC
TRBV19,-,-,TRBJ1-1,CASSIGTAWGIMNTEAFF,TGTGCCAGTAGTATAGGGACTGCCTGGGGGATCATGAACACTGAAGCTTTCTTT
TRBV6-5,TRBD2,once,TRBJ2-5,CASKTSDQETQYF,TGTGCCAGCAAAACTAGCGACCAAGAGACCCAGTACTTC
TRBV19,-,-,TRBJ1-5,CASRWGPVSNQPQHF,TGTGCCAGTAGATGGGGGCCCGTTAGCAATCAGCCCCAGCATTTT
TRBV28,-,-,TRBJ2-7,CASSLIGGDYEQYF,TGTGCCAGCAGTCTCATCGGCGGGGACTACGAGCAGTACTTC
TRBV15,-,-,TRBJ2-7,CATSRVGRAYEQYF,TGTGCCACCAGCAGAGTCGGCAGGGCCTACGAGCAGTACTTC
TRBV12-3/TRBV12-4,-,-,TRBJ2-5,CASSLVGIQYF,TGTGCCAGCAGTTTAGTAGGGATCCAGTACTTC
TRBV13,TRBD2,once,TRBJ2-5,CASSLGLSSGGREETQYF,TGTGCCAGCAGCTTAGGCCTAAGTAGCGGGGGTCGGGAAGAGACCCAGTACTTC
TRBV5-1,TRBD1,-,TRBJ2-1,CASSWGTGSEQFF,TGCGCCAGCAGCTGGGGGACAGGGAGTGAGCAGTTCTTC
TRBV5-1,TRBD1,-,TRBJ1-2,CASRGQRDGYTF,TGCGCCAGCCGGGGACAGAGAGATGGCTACACCTTC
TRBV27,TRBD1,-,TRBJ1-4,CASSLGQGREKLFF,TGTGCCAGCAGTTTAGGACAGGGCCGTGAAAAACTGTTTTTT
TRBV4-1,-,-,TRBJ2-5,CASGRQVEETQYF,TGCGCCAGCGGAAGACAGGTGGAGGAGACCCAGTACTTC
TRBV11-3,-,-,TRBJ2-1,CASSLVVGGGQFF,TGTGCCAGCAGCTTAGTTGTCGGAGGGGGGCAGTTCTTC
TRBV3-1/TRBV3-2,TRBD1,-,TRBJ1-1,CASSQAAGGSTEAFF,TGTGCCAGCAGCCAAGCCGCAGGGGGGTCCACTGAAGCTTTCTTT
TRBV27,TRBD1,-,TRBJ2-7,CASSPDRAYEQYF,TGTGCCAGCAGTCCGGACAGGGCCTACGAGCAGTACTTC
TRBV6-2/TRBV6-3,-,-,TRBJ1-2,CASSYPRDRESYGYTF,TGTGCCAGCAGTTACCCAAGGGACCGCGAATCCTATGGCTACACCTTC
TRBV27,TRBD1,-,TRBJ2-7,CASSFGTGAKYEQYF,TGTGCCAGCAGCTTCGGGACAGGGGCTAAATACGAGCAGTACTTC
TRBV10-1,-,-,TRBJ2-3,CASKSGRSDTQYF,TGCGCCAGCAAATCGGGGCGGTCAGATACGCAGTATTTT
TRBV5-1,TRBD2,-,TRBJ2-5,CASSLGLAGDQETQYF,TGCGCCAGCAGCTTGGGGCTAGCGGGGGACCAAGAGACCCAGTACTTC
TRBV18,TRBD1,once,TRBJ1-3,CASTRDRSIVAGNTIYF,TGTGCCAGCACACGGGACAGGAGTATAGTAGCTGGAAACACCATATATTTT
TRBV7-9,TRBD2,-,TRBJ2-1,CASSARTSYEQFF,TGTGCCAGCAGCGCCCGGACTAGCTATGAGCAGTTCTTC
TRBV13,TRBD2,-,TRBJ2-1,CASSSGLAGFYNEQFF,TGTGCCAGCAGCTCAGGACTAGCGGGGTTCTACAATGAGCAGTTCTTC
TRBV9,TRBD2,once,TRBJ2-2,CASSGLAGWGELFF,TGTGCCAGCAGCGGGCTAGCGGGATGGGGGGAGCTGTTTTTT
TRBV19,-,-,TRBJ1-1,CASKSRGNTEAFF,TGTGCCAGTAAGTCCAGAGGGAACACTGAAGCTTTCTTT
TRBV5-4,-,-,TRBJ2-2,CASSLDLGGAIGELFF,TGTGCCAGCAGCTTGGATTTAGGGGGGGCGATCGGGGAGCTGTTTTTT
TRBV2,-,-,TRBJ1-1,CASRQDLGAEAFF,TGTGCCAGCAGGCAAGACCTCGGGGCTGAAGCTTTCTTT
TRBV7-9,-,-,TRBJ2-3,CASSLRQNTDTQYF,TGTGCCAGCAGCTTAAGACAGAACACAGATACGCAGTATTTT
TRBV11-3,-,-,TRBJ2-5,CASSLGLLRGETQYF,TGTGCCAGCAGCTTAGGTCTCCTTAGGGGCGAGACCCAGTACTTC
TRBV3-1/TRBV3-2,-,-,TRBJ2-1,CASSLTSGGDEQFF,TGTGCCAGCAGCCTCACCTCGGGTGGCGATGAGCAGTTCTTC
TRBV19,TRBD1,-,TRBJ1-5,CASSIGRQAGGLRQPQHF,TGTGCCAGTAGTATAGGGAGACAGGCAGGGGGCTTACGACAGCCCCAGCATTTT